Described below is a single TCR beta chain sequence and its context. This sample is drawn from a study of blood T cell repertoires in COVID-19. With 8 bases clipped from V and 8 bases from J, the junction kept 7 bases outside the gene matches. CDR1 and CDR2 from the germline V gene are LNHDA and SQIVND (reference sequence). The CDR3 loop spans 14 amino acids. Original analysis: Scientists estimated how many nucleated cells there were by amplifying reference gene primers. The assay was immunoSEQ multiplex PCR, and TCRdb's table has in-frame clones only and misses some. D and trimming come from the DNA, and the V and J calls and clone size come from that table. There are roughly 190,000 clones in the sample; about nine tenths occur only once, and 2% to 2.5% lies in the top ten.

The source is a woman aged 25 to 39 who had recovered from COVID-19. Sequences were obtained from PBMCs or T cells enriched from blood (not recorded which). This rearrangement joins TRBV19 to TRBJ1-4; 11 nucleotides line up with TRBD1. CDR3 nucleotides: TGTGCCAGTGGGGACAGGGGGATTGAAGAAAAACTGTTTTTT. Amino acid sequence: CASGDRGIEEKLFF.